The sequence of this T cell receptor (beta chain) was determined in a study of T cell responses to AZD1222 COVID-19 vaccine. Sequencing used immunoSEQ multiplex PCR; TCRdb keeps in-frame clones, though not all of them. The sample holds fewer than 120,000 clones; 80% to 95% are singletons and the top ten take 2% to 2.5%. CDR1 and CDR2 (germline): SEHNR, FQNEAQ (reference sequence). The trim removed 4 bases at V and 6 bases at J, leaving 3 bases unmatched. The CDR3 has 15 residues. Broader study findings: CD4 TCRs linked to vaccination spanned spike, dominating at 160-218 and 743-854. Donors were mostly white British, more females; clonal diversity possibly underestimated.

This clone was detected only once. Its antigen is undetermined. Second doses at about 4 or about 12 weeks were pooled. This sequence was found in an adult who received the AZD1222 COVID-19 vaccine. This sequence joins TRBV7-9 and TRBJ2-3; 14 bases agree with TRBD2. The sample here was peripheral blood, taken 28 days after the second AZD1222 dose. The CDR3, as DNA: TGTGCCAGCAGCTCGGGACTAGCGGGGGATGATACGCAGTATTTT. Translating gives CASSSGLAGDDTQYF.